This record covers a single TCR beta chain. No antigen is known for it. The junction shows a germline mismatch at one end, possibly a read error. The source of the sample is a study of T cell repertoires in cytomegalovirus infection. Looking at the study overall: Signatures in public TCR beta sequences pointed to both CMV infection and matching HLA type.

Germline CDR1 SGHVS, CDR2 FNYEAQ. The CDR3 is made up of 15 amino acids. Findings of the study overall: Predominance within the ex vivo response was attributable to HLA-C-restricted CMV-specific TCR beta clonotypes.

TCRdb fed the reads into MiXCR, producing one record per CDR3 protein. The sample has about a million distinct CDR3 sequences, more than 25% seen once. This receptor was taken from a human donor in good health (CMV status not recorded). Some clones in this sample may be carry-over from other donors' samples. The rearrangement uses TRBV7-6 and TRBJ2-3; the D call may be TRBD1 or TRBD2 (5 bases each). The starting material was cultured CD8+ T cells from PBMCs, obtained from culture after CMV antigen stimulation. CDR3 amino acids: CASNLLGRSTDTQYF. CDR3 nucleotide sequence: TGTGCTAGCAACTTATTGGGACGGAGCACAGATACGCAGTATTTT.